Here is one T cell receptor beta chain with its context. The sample comes from a study of cytomegalovirus exposure and HLA in healthy donors. The PCR ran on 60 Vbeta and 13 Jbeta primers. Assay: immunoSEQ multiplex PCR; the TCRdb copy retains only in-frame clones and omits some. The sample lists roughly 130,000 clones; around three fifths were seen once. The V gene end was trimmed by 1 base and the J gene end by 4 bases; junction bases not matched to a gene: 9. Germline V gene sequence: CDR1 SGHTA, CDR2 FQGTGA. The CDR3 is made up of 17 amino acids. This sequence was found in a male donor in good health and CMV-seronegative. Specimen: PBMCs. The V call is TRBV7-3, the J call TRBJ2-5; 10 bases map to TRBD2. The CDR3 spells CASSLIDWRTSGETQYF. Written as DNA, the CDR3 is TGTGCCAGCAGCTTAATCGATTGGAGGACTAGCGGAGAGACCCAGTACTTC. The full variable domain, with the rest looked up from reference TRBV7-3 and TRBJ2-5, is GAGVSQTPSNKVTEKGKYVELRCDPISGHTALYWYRQSLGQGPEFLIYFQGTGAADDSGLPNDRFFAVRPEGSVSTLKIQRTERGDSAVYLCASSLIDWRTSGETQYFGPGTRLLVL.